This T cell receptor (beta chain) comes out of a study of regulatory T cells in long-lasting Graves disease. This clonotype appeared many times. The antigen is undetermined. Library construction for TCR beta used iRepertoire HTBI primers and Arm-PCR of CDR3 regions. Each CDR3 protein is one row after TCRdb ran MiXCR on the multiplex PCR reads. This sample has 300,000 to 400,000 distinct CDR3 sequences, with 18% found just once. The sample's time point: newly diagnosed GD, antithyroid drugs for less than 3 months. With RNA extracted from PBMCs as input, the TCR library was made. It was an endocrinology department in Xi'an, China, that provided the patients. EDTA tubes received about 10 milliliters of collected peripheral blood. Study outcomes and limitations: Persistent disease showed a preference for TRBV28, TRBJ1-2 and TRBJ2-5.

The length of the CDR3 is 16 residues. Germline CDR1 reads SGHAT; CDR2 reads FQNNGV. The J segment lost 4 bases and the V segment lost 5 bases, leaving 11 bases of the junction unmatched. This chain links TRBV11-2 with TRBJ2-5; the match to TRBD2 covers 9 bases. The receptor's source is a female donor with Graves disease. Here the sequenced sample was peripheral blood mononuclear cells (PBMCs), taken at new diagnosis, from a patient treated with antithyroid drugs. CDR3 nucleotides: TGTGCCAGCAGCAAAGGTAGTAGCGGGAGTCGAGAGACCCAGTACTTC. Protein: CASSKGSSGSRETQYF.